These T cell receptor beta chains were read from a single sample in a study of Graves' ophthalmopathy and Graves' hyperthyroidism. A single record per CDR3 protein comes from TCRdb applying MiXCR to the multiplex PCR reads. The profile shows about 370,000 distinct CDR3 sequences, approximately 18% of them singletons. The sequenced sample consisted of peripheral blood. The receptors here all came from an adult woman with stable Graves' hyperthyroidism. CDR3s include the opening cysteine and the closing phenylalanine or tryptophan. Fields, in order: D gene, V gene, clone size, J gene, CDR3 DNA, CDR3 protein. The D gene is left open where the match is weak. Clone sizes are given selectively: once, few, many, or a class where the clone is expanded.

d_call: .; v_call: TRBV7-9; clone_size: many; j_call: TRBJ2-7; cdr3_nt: TGTGCCAGCAGCCTCCCTTCTACAGGGAACTACGAGCAGTACTTC; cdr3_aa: CASSLPSTGNYEQYF
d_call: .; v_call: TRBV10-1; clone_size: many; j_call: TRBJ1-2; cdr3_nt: TGCGCCAGCAGTGAAGGGCCGGCGTATGGCTACACCTTC; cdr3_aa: CASSEGPAYGYTF
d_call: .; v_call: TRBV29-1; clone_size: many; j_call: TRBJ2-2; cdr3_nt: TGCAGCGTTGAGTCTTCGGCAGGACGCGAATCCGGGGAGCTGTTTTTT; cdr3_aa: CSVESSAGRESGELFF
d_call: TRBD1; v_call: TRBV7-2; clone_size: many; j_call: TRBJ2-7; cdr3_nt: TGTGCCAGCAGCTCCGGACAGGGTAGTATCTACGAGCAGTACTTC; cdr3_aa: CASSSGQGSIYEQYF
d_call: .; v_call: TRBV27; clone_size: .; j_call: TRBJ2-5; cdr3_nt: TGTGCCAGCAAAGTAGCGGAGTTTCAAGAGACCCAGTACTTC; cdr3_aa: CASKVAEFQETQYF
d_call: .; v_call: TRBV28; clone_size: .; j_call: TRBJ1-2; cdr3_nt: TGTGCCAGCAGTTCCGGATTCGACTATGGCTACACCTTC; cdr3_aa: CASSSGFDYGYTF
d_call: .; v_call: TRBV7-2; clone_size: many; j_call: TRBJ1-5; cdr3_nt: TGTGCCAGCAGCTCCCAGGGTAACAATCAGCCCCAGCATTTT; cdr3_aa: CASSSQGNNQPQHF
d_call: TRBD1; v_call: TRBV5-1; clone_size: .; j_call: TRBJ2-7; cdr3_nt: TGCGCCAGCAGCCTGACCGGGACAGGGGCGGATGAGCAGTACTTC; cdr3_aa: CASSLTGTGADEQYF
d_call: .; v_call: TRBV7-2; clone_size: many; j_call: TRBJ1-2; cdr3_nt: TGTGCCAGCAGCCGGGGGGCTCTTAACTATGGCTACACCTTC; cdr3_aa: CASSRGALNYGYTF
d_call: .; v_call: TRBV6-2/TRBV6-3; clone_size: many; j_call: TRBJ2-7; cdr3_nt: TGTGCCAGCAGTTACTTCGGGAGCTCCTACGAGCAGTACTTC; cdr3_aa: CASSYFGSSYEQYF
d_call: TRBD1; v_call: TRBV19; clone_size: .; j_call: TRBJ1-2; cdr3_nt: TGTGCCAGTAGTATAGGGACAGGACTTGCAAAAAACGAGGGCTACACCTTC; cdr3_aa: CASSIGTGLAKNEGYTF
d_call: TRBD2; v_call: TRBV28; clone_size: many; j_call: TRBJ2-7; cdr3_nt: TGTGCCAGCAAAGGGGAAGCGGGAGGACCCAGGTCCTACGAGCAGTACTTC; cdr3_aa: CASKGEAGGPRSYEQYF
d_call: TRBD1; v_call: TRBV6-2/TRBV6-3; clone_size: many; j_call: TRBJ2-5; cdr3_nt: TGTGCCAGCAGTTTCACCTGGGACAGGCCAATTCGGGAACAAGAGACCCAGTACTTC; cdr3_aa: CASSFTWDRPIREQETQYF
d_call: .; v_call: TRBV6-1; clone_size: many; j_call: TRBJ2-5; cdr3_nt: TGTGCCAGCAGTGAAGTTAGAGGGACAAACCAAGAGACCCAGTACTTC; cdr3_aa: CASSEVRGTNQETQYF
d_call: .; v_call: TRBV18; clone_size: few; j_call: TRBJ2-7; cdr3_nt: TGTGCCAGCTCACCGATTTCTACCGGGAACGAGCAGTACTTC; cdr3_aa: CASSPISTGNEQYF
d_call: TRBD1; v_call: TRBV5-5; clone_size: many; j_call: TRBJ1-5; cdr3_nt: TGTGCCAGCAGCTCCGAGGCGGACAGGGTTTTTTGGCCCCAGCATTTT; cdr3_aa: CASSSEADRVFWPQHF
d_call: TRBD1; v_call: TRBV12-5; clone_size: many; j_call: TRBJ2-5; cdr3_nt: TGTGCTAGTGTACCGGACAGGGGGTCCCAAGAGACCCAGTACTTC; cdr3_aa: CASVPDRGSQETQYF
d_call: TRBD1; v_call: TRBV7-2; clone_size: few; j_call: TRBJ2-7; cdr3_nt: TGTGCCAGCAGCTTAACCGGGACAGCATACTACGAGCAGTACTTC; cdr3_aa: CASSLTGTAYYEQYF
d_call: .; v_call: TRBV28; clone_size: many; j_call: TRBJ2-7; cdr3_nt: TGTGCCACCCTCAATCCAGGGTCCTACGAGCAGTACTTC; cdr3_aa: CATLNPGSYEQYF
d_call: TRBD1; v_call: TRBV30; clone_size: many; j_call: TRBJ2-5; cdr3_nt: TGTGCCTGGATCCAGGGGGCCCAAGAGACCCAGTACTTC; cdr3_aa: CAWIQGAQETQYF
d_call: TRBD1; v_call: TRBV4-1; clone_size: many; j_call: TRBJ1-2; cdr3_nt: TGCGCCAGCAGTAGACCGGGACAGGACTATGGCTACACCTTC; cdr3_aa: CASSRPGQDYGYTF
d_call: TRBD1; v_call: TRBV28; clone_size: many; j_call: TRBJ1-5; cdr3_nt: TGTGCCAGCAAGTTTGGGGGGCAGGGGGAGCATCAGCCCCAGCATTTT; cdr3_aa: CASKFGGQGEHQPQHF
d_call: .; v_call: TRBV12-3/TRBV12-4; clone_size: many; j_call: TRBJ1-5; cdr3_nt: TGTGCCAGCAGTTATGACAGTCATCAGCCCCAGCATTTT; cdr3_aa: CASSYDSHQPQHF
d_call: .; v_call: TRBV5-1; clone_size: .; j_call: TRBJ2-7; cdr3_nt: TGCGCCAGCAGCGCCGGCGGAGGTTCCTACGAGCAGTACTTC; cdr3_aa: CASSAGGGSYEQYF
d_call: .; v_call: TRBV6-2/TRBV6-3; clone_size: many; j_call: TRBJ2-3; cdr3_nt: TGTGCCAGCATAACGGCGGCCAACACAGATACGCAGTATTTT; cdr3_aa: CASITAANTDTQYF
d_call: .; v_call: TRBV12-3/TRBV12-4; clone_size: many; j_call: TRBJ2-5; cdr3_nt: TGTGCCAGCAAGTCTGCCAGCGGGCAAGAGACCAAGTACTTC; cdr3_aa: CASKSASGQETKYF
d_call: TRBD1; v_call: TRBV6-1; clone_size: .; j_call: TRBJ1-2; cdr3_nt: TGTGCCAGCACCCGATCCGGGACAGAGGATGGCTACACCTTC; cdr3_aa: CASTRSGTEDGYTF
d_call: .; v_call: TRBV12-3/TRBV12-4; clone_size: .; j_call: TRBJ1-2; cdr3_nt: TGTGCCAGCAGTCGGGGTACAGGGAATTCCGGTGGCTACACCTTC; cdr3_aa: CASSRGTGNSGGYTF